This TCR beta chain was sequenced for a study of T-cell reconstitution after alpha-beta-depleted transplantation in children. This clonotype was seen a handful of times. The antigen is undetermined. Trimming cost V 5 bases and J 7 bases, with 9 bases left between them. CDR3 length: 11 residues. Germline V lookup: CDR1 MDHEN, CDR2 SYDVKM. Regarding the study as a whole: One year after transplant, T-cell counts and diversity came mostly from newly produced T cells.

TCRbeta library preparation incorporated unique molecular identifiers. One entry per CDR3 protein results from TCRdb running MiXCR on the PCR reads. The sample lists 670,000 or so distinct CDR3 sequences, roughly 13% occurring once. The sequence derives from a girl aged 2 to 9 with congenital amegakaryocytic thrombocytopenia, due to receive a stem cell transplant. The chain has TRBV28 and TRBJ2-7, with a possible D match to TRBD2 (5 bases). This specimen consisted of PBMCs, obtained before TCRalphabeta/CD19-depleted stem cell transplant. CDR3 DNA sequence: TGTGCCAGCAGTCAGCGGCTTGAGCAGTACTTC. It yields the protein CASSQRLEQYF.